The 5 T cell receptor beta chains presented below share a single source sample, sequenced in a study of cytomegalovirus exposure and HLA in healthy donors. A multiplex PCR was run with 60 Vbeta primers and 13 Jbeta primers. Profiled with immunoSEQ multiplex PCR; TCRdb holds only in-frame clones, not every one. The repertoire consists of 160,000 or so clones, with less than 85% occurring once and the leading ten covering 1.2% to 1.5%. Sequencing used PBMCs. The source is a man in his sixties in good health and CMV-seronegative.

The chain employs TRBV12-5 and TRBJ2-7; TRBD1 is a possible D gene (5 bases). CDR1 is LGHNT and CDR2 is FRNRAP in the germline V gene. This CDR3 is 13 amino acids long. Trimming took off 4 bases at V and 5 bases at J, with 12 bases between the two ends. The CDR3 sequence is CASGSSDSDEQYF. In DNA form, the CDR3 reads TGTGCTAGTGGTTCCTCAGACAGCGACGAGCAGTACTTC. Variable domain in full (rest from reference TRBV12-5 and TRBJ2-7): DARVTQTPRHKVTEMGQEVTMRCQPILGHNTVFWYRQTMMQGLELLAYFRNRAPLDDSGMPKDRFSAEMPDATLATLKIQPSEPRDSAVYFCASGSSDSDEQYFGPGTRLTVT.

This sequence joins TRBV10-1 and TRBJ2-5; the D is unclear. CDR1 and CDR2 from the germline V gene are WNHNN and SYGVQD (reference sequence). Trimming shortened V by 2 bases and J by 5 bases, and 9 bases separated the two germline ends. The CDR3 consists of 13 residues. The DNA for the CDR3 is TGCGCCAGCAGTGAGAATTTAGTCGAGACCCAGTACTTC. As protein: CASSENLVETQYF.

The V and J genes are TRBV7-3 and TRBJ2-1; TRBD2 is a possible D gene (6 bases). This CDR3 comprises 15 residues. Per germline, CDR1 SGHTA and CDR2 FQGTGA. V was clipped by 5 bases and J by 7 bases, with 18 bases between them. CDR3: CASSLRQSGLNEQFF. DNA for the CDR3: TGTGCCAGCAGCCTCCGACAGAGCGGGTTGAATGAGCAGTTCTTC.

This sequence joins TRBV4-1 and TRBJ1-4, with 8 bases identical to TRBD1. With 1 base clipped from V and 5 bases from J, the junction kept 3 bases outside the gene matches. CDR1 and CDR2 from the germline V gene are MGHRA and YSYEKL. The CDR3 totals 15 residues. This chain's CDR3 is CASSQGAGGNEKLFF. DNA for the CDR3: TGCGCCAGCAGCCAAGGGGCAGGGGGCAATGAAAAACTGTTTTTT.

This clone was recorded once. The CDR3 loop is CASSPRTGGDEKLFF. CDR3 bases: TGTGCCAGCAGTCCTCGGACAGGTGGAGATGAAAAACTGTTTTTT. The V gene is TRBV6-5, the J gene TRBJ1-4; 7 positions match TRBD1. Germline V gene data show CDR1 as MNHEY and CDR2 as SVGAGI. The CDR3 is 15 amino acids. V shed 5 bases and J 6 bases; nucleotides not matched to a gene: 9.